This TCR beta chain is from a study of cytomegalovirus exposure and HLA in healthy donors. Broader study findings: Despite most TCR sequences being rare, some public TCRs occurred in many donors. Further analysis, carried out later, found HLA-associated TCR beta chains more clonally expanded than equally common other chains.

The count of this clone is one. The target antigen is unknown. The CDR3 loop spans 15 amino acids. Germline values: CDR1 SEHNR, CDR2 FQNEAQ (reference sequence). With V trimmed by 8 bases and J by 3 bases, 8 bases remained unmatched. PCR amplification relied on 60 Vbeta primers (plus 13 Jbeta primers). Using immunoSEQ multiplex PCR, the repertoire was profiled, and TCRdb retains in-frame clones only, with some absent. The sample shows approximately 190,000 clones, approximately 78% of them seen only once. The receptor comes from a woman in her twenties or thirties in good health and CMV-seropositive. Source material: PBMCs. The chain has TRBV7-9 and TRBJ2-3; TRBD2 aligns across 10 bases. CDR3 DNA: TGTGCCAGCGTCCAGCGGGAGGGCGTAACAGATACGCAGTATTTT. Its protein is CASVQREGVTDTQYF.